This TCR beta chain was retrieved from a study of CD8+CD57+ T cells in acquired aplastic anemia. Turning to the study itself: Yields of DNA that came from sorted CD4+ and CD8+ cells averaged about 2.9 ug.

Study conclusions and caveats: Patients showed no significant difference from controls in CD8+ Simpson's diversity.

This CDR3 is built from 14 residues. V was pared by 1 base and J by 7 bases, with 7 bases of the junction left unmatched. Germline V CDR1 and CDR2: SGHDN, FVKESK. For sequencing, patients were chosen who had shown expansion of CD8+CD57+ cells by flow cytometry. Each patient carried a diagnosis of severe acquired aplastic anemia. This clonotype was counted ten times or more. Its antigen is currently unknown. The template used for profiling TCR beta VDJ and CDR3 was genomic DNA. TCRdb reanalysed the reads using MiXCR and keeps one entry per CDR3 protein. This sample carries around 430,000 distinct CDR3 sequences, about a third of them seen once, and the ten largest clones take around 0.82%.

This receptor was taken from a human donor with aplastic anemia. Sequencing was done on a sample of sorted CD4+, CD8+, or CD8+CD57+ T cells (not recorded which) from PBMCs. The gene calls are TRBV14 and TRBJ2-7, with 7 bases fitting TRBD1. This CDR3 is CASSQVQGVGEQYF. The CDR3 DNA follows: TGTGCCAGCAGCCAAGTTCAGGGGGTTGGTGAGCAGTACTTC.